This T cell receptor beta chain was sequenced in a study of identical twins. The table lists this clonotype with a few counts. The antigen is unknown. Study-wide results and caveats: Abundant beta clonotypes from cord blood had fewer insertions, unlike memory repertoires, which showed none.

A single record per CDR3 protein comes from TCRdb applying MiXCR to the 5' RACE reads. The profile shows about 530,000 distinct CDR3 sequences, about 15% of them singletons. This sample also appeared in a second study, on yellow fever vaccine responses in identical twins. That paper adds: Twins reportedly had a vaccine T cell response that seemed partly convergent, partly personalized.

The sequenced sample was CD4+ T cells sorted from blood. This TCR was recovered from a woman between 18 and 29 years old in good health.

The CDR3 loop reads CATSPSASSYEQYF. CDR3 sequence (DNA): TGTGCCACCAGCCCTAGCGCCAGCTCCTACGAGCAGTACTTC. This sequence joins TRBV15 and TRBJ2-7, with D possibly being TRBD2 (6 bases). The CDR3 contains 14 residues. V lost 5 bases and J 0 bases, leaving 11 bases between the germline ends. Per germline, CDR1 LNHNV and CDR2 YYDKDF (reference sequence).